This paragraph covers one T cell receptor beta chain sequence. TCRdb re-called the 5' RACE reads; every CDR3 protein appears as one record, without DNA. This table holds roughly 150,000 distinct CDR3 sequences. Germline values: CDR1 SGHAT, CDR2 FQDESV (reference sequence). There are 18 residues in the CDR3. This record belongs to a study of T cells expressing NK-cell markers. The chain has TRBV11-1 and TRBJ2-3; TCRdb returns TRBD1, unconfirmable since there is no DNA. The TCR comes from a man aged 18 to 69 in good health. The material sequenced was blood T cells: a sorted CD56 or NKG2C T cell subset, CD4+ or CD8+ T cells, or bulk PBMC T cells (not recorded which). This chain's CDR3 is CASSFGPASSVSTDTQYF.